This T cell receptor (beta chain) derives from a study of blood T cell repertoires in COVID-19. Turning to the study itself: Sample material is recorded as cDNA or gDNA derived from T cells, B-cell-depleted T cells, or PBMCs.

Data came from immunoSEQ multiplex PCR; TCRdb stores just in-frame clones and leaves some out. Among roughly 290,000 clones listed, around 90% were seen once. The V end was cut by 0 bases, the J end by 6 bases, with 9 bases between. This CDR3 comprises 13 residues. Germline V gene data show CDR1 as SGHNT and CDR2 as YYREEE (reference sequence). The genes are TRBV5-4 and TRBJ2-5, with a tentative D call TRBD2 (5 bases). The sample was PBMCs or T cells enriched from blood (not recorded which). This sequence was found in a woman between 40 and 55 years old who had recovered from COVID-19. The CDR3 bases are TGTGCCAGCAGCTTGGGGACTGAGAAGACCCAGTACTTC. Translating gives CASSLGTEKTQYF. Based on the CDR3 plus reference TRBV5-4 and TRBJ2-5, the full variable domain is ETGVTQSPTHLIKTRGQQVTLRCSSQSGHNTVSWYQQALGQGPQFIFQYYREEENGRGNFPPRFSGLQFPNYSSELNVNALELDDSALYLCASSLGTEKTQYFGPGTRLLVL.